A single sample gave rise to the 25 T cell receptor beta chains below, sequenced in a study of T cells in Graves' hyperthyroidism and ophthalmopathy. Using RNA transcripts as the source, TCR beta CDR3 regions were amplified. The study used the HTBI primer set for a first-round RT-PCR of the TCR CDR3. In TCRdb, the multiplex PCR reads were re-called with MiXCR into one record per CDR3 protein. The sample gives hundreds of thousands of distinct CDR3 sequences, around 40% of which show up once; around 32% is in the top ten. Specimen: blood. These receptors originate from a middle-aged woman with Graves' hyperthyroidism.

This clonotype was counted a few times. V is TRBV27 and J is TRBJ2-2; no definite D call. The CDR3 runs 11 residues. Between the trimmed V and J ends, which lost 8 bases and 4 bases, there was a span of 5 bases. The germline V gene encodes CDR1 MNHEY and CDR2 SMNVEV (reference sequence). Here the CDR3 reads CASATTGELFF. CDR3 coding DNA: TGTGCCAGCGCAACCACCGGGGAGCTGTTTTTT.

A word on this clonotype: Since a much larger clone is just one base distant, this may be a read error. The chain recombines TRBV7-2 with TRBJ2-7, with 8 bases fitting TRBD2. Losses at the gene ends were 7 bases for V and 6 bases for J; bases not matched to a gene: 11. The CDR3 extends over 14 amino acids. The germline V gene has CDR1 SGHTA and CDR2 FQGNSA. CDR3: CASNLTGGPFEQYF. CDR3 nucleotide sequence: TGTGCCAGCAACTTGACGGGGGGGCCTTTCGAGCAGTACTTC.

In its sample, this clonotype was seen a few times. The rearrangement joins TRBV5-1 to TRBJ2-7; TRBD2 aligns across 7 bases. Germline CDR1 and CDR2: SGHRS and YFSETQ. The CDR3 runs to 14 residues. V shed 6 bases and J 6 bases; nucleotides not matched to a gene: 12. The CDR3 here is CASTPGTTWVEQYF. The CDR3 DNA follows: TGCGCCAGCACCCCCGGGACTACATGGGTCGAGCAGTACTTC.

The V call is TRBV19, the J call TRBJ1-4, with 9 bases aligning to TRBD1. The CDR3 extends over 14 amino acids. Germline assignment: CDR1 LNHDA and CDR2 SQIVND (reference sequence). J gave up 4 bases and V 7 bases, and 4 bases lay outside the gene matches. The CDR3 DNA sequence: TGTGCCAGTACCATGGACAGGGGTAATGAAAAACTGTTTTTT. This codes for CASTMDRGNEKLFF.

This clonotype was picked up one time. An end of the junction differs from the germline gene, which may be a read error. V gene TRBV7-7 combines with J gene TRBJ1-4; D possibly corresponds to TRBD1 (6 bases). From germline, CDR1 is SSHAT and CDR2 FNYEAQ (reference sequence). The CDR3 sequence is 17 residues long. CDR3 protein: CASSLGVGGLHNEKLFF. Written as DNA, the CDR3 is TGTGCTAGCAGCTTAGGGGTGGGGGGCCTCCACAATGAAAAACTGTTTTTT. Based on the CDR3 plus reference TRBV7-7 and TRBJ1-4, the full variable domain is GAGVSQSPRYKVTKRGQDVTLRCDPISSHATLYWYQQALGQGPEFLTYFNYEAQPDKSGLPSDRFSAERPEGSISTLTIQRTEQRDSAMYRCASSLGVGGLHNEKLFFGSGTQLSVL.

The gene calls are TRBV29-1 and TRBJ2-6, with D unclear. Per the germline V gene, CDR1 is SQVTM and CDR2 is ANQGSEA. This CDR3 contains 12 residues. Trimming removed 0 bases from V and 4 bases from J, with 1 base in between. As DNA, the CDR3 is TGCAGCGTTGAAGAAGGGGCCAACGTCCTGACTTTC. Translating it yields CSVEEGANVLTF. Full variable domain (remainder filled in from reference TRBV29-1 and TRBJ2-6): SAVISQKPSRDICQRGTSLTIQCQVDSQVTMMFWYRQQPGQSLTLIATANQGSEATYESGFVIDKFPISRPNLTFSTLTVSNMSPEDSSIYLCSVEEGANVLTFGAGSRLTVL.

This clonotype was observed a handful of times. The V call is TRBV7-2, the J call TRBJ1-2; D unclear. The CDR3 is 11 amino acids. Per germline, CDR1 SGHTA and CDR2 FQGNSA. Trimming stripped 5 bases from V and 8 bases from J, with 9 bases between. The CDR3 bases are TGTGCCAGCAGCGTACTCAGGGGCTACACCTTC. Encoded protein: CASSVLRGYTF.

This clonotype was observed a few times. This chain connects TRBV19 to TRBJ2-3; D is unclear. V was clipped by 1 base and J by 5 bases, with 13 bases between them. Germline CDR1 and CDR2: LNHDA and SQIVND (reference sequence). The CDR3 length is 15 residues. CDR3 coding DNA: TGTGCCAGTAGTATAGGAGTTGAGGTCGGAGATACGCAGTATTTT. It yields the protein CASSIGVEVGDTQYF.

With respect to this clonotype: Its ends do not fully match the called genes, so a read error is possible. The chain joins TRBV10-1 to TRBJ1-3; D call uncertain. The CDR3 has 13 amino acids. Germline CDR1 WNHNN, CDR2 SYGVQD (reference sequence). The CDR3 here is CASSPPRRNTIYF. In DNA form, the CDR3 reads TGTGCCAGCTCCCCGCCTCGCCGGAACACCATATATTTT.

This clonotype has a handful of counts. The DNA for the CDR3 is TGTGCCAGCAGTTTCGGGAGCGGCTACGAGCAGTACTTC. Translating gives CASSFGSGYEQYF. The chain links TRBV12-3 or TRBV12-4 to TRBJ2-7; TRBD2 is a possible D gene (6 bases). This CDR3 has 13 residues. Trimming shortened V by 3 bases and J by 3 bases, and 9 bases separated the two germline ends.

The V gene is TRBV29-1, the J gene TRBJ2-3; TRBD2 agrees at 8 bases. This CDR3 is built from 13 residues. The germline CDR1 and CDR2 sequences are SQVTM and ANQGSEA. V lost 7 bases and J lost 5; bases outside the gene matches: 8. The DNA of the CDR3 is TGCAGCGGTACGGGAGGGCATCAAGATACGCAGTATTTT. Its translation is CSGTGGHQDTQYF.

Notes on this clonotype: A single base separates this from a much larger clone, so it may be a read error. The rearrangement uses TRBV29-1 and TRBJ1-1; D is undetermined. The CDR3 sequence is 11 residues long. The germline V gene has CDR1 SQVTM and CDR2 ANQGSEA. CDR3 residues: CSVATDTEALF. CDR3 nucleotide sequence: TGCAGCGTTGCCACAGACACTGAAGCTCTCTTT.

The CDR3 protein is CASSPKAGQGNNEQFF. Here the CDR3 DNA reads TGTGCCAGCAGCCCAAAAGCGGGGCAGGGGAACAATGAGCAGTTCTTC. The V gene is TRBV7-3, the J gene TRBJ2-7; weak D call: TRBD2 (7 bases). The J call may be faulty, since TRBJ2-1 better matches the DNA end. The CDR3 has 16 amino acids. Germline V gene lookup returns CDR1 SGHTA and CDR2 FQGTGA.

There are many counts of this clonotype. CDR3 nucleotides: TGTGCCAGCAGTTCGGACATCTACTATGGCTACACCTTC. Protein product: CASSSDIYYGYTF. The chain links TRBV12-3 or TRBV12-4 to TRBJ1-2; perhaps TRBD1 as D (5 bases). The V end lost 4 bases, the J end lost 3 bases, and 9 bases lay between the germline ends. CDR3 length: 13 residues.

This clonotype occurred many times. The chain employs TRBV10-3 and TRBJ1-2; no definite D call. CDR1 is ENHRY and CDR2 is SYGVKD in the germline V gene. Trimming removed 8 bases at V and 1 base at J, with 11 bases between. The CDR3 loop spans 13 amino acids. The CDR3 reads CAIEQQVNYGYTF. The CDR3 DNA follows: TGTGCCATCGAGCAGCAAGTTAACTATGGCTACACCTTC.

A few counts support this clonotype. The chain joins TRBV5-6 to TRBJ1-2; maybe TRBD1 (6 bases). V lost 0 bases and J lost 4, with 13 bases in between. CDR1 SGHDT and CDR2 YYEEEE come from the germline V gene. The CDR3 is 15 residues long. CDR3 nucleotide sequence: TGTGCCAGCAGCTTGGGAACAGGGTGGGCCTATGGCTACACCTTC. Translating gives CASSLGTGWAYGYTF.

This clonotype occurred a few times. This sequence joins TRBV10-3 and TRBJ1-6, with D unresolved. Germline values: CDR1 ENHRY, CDR2 SYGVKD. The V and J ends lost 10 bases and 7 bases respectively, with 17 bases between them. The CDR3 sequence is 14 residues long. The CDR3 bases are TGTGCCAGCAGAAGCTGGTCGGGAAATTCACCCCTCCACTTT. It codes for CASRSWSGNSPLHF.

The rearrangement joins TRBV20-1 to TRBJ1-6; D perhaps matches TRBD1 (6 bases). This CDR3 region has 15 residues. From germline, CDR1 is DFQATT and CDR2 SNEGSKA (reference sequence). V lost 0 bases, J lost 7 bases, and 13 bases lay in between. This CDR3 is CSARDYQGSNSPLHF. The CDR3 DNA reads as TGCAGTGCTAGAGATTATCAGGGGAGCAATTCACCCCTCCACTTT.

This chain joins TRBV6-5 and TRBJ2-2; D remains ambiguous. The V gene's germline CDR1 is MNHEY and CDR2 SVGAGI. With 4 bases removed from V and 4 bases from J, the gap between germline ends came to 22 bases. The length of the CDR3 is 18 residues. The CDR3 DNA reads as TGTGCCAGCAGTTCCCTTCTAGATTTCTCCACGACCACCGGGGAGCTGTTTTTT. Translation gives CASSSLLDFSTTTGELFF.

This clonotype has only a few counts. The J gene is TRBJ1-3, the V gene TRBV4-3, with D uncertain. The V end lost 0 bases, the J end lost 7 bases, and 13 bases lay between the germline ends. This CDR3 comprises 15 residues. Germline CDR1 is LGHNA and CDR2 is YSLEER. Written as DNA, the CDR3 is TGCGCCAGCAGCCAAGATCCGGAAGGGTACAACACCATATATTTT. It is translated as CASSQDPEGYNTIYF.

At least ten counts were recorded for this clonotype. A read error may account for a junction end that differs from germline. The chain joins TRBV20-1 to TRBJ2-5; TRBD2 might be the D (5 bases). The CDR3 runs to 12 residues. The germline gives CDR1 DFQATT, CDR2 SNEGSKA (reference sequence). The CDR3 DNA is TGCAGTGCTGACGGACTCCAAGGGACCCAGTACTTC. Residues: CSADGLQGTQYF.

A note on this clonotype: A much bigger clone sits one base away, suggesting this may be a read error. The chain joins TRBV4-2 to TRBJ1-4, with 9 nucleotides matching TRBD1. Germline V lookup: CDR1 LGHNA, CDR2 YNFKEQ. The CDR3 is 15 amino acids. CDR3 residues: CASSQDDRGMEKPFF. DNA for the CDR3: TGTGCCAGCAGCCAAGATGACAGGGGGATGGAAAAACCGTTTTTT.

Turning to this clonotype: The conserved closing phenylalanine or tryptophan is absent in this CDR3, likely reflecting a read error. The chain has TRBV24-1 and TRBJ1-2, with D perhaps TRBD1 (5 bases). From germline, CDR1 is KGHDR and CDR2 SFDVKD. This CDR3 spans 16 amino acids. V was cut by 4 bases and J by 6 bases, with 20 bases left in between. The DNA for the CDR3 is TGTGCCACCAGTGAGCCCGGGACGACGAATTACGATGGCTACACCTAC. This sequence encodes CATSEPGTTNYDGYTY.

V is TRBV20-1 and J is TRBJ2-5; D is perhaps TRBD2 (7 bases). Germline V gene sequence: CDR1 DFQATT, CDR2 SNEGSKA (reference sequence). The V end was cut by 0 bases, the J end by 0 bases, with 23 bases between. CDR3 length: 19 amino acids. The CDR3 sequence is CSARDRGGLAEWYQETQYF. The CDR3 bases are TGCAGTGCTAGAGATAGGGGGGGGCTAGCGGAATGGTACCAAGAGACCCAGTACTTC.

The table lists this clonotype with a few counts. This chain connects TRBV4-3 to TRBJ1-2, with TRBD1 matching 8 bases. The CDR3 consists of 15 residues. Germline V lookup: CDR1 LGHNA, CDR2 YSLEER. Unmatched junction bases numbered 5, after V lost 0 bases and J lost 5 bases. The CDR3 DNA reads as TGCGCCAGCAGCCAAGATCAGGGGGCTTGGTATGGCTACACCTTC. It codes for CASSQDQGAWYGYTF.